Listed below are T cell receptor beta chains from one sample, sequenced in a study of metastatic and nonmetastatic thyroid tumors. TCRdb recomputed clones from the PCR reads via MiXCR. This table has about 14,000 clones, roughly a fifth appearing once. Sequenced: blood. The receptor set was obtained from a female donor with papillary thyroid cancer or a benign thyroid nodule (not recorded which). Some clones in this sample may be carry-over from other donors' samples. Each CDR3 is given with its conserved first and last residue. The D gene is left open where the match is weak. Not all rows give a size; the values are once, few, many and, for expanded clones, a class.

cdr3_aa: CASSQGLAGWSSDTQYF
cdr3_nt: TGCGCCAGCAGCCAGGGACTAGCGGGATGGTCGTCAGATACGCAGTATTTT
cdr3_length: 17
clone_size: many
d_call: TRBD2
j_call: TRBJ2-3
v_call: TRBV5-1

cdr3_aa: CATSRDIVQPQHF
cdr3_nt: TGTGCCACCAGCAGAGACATTGTTCAGCCCCAGCATTTT
cdr3_length: 13
clone_size: many
d_call: .
j_call: TRBJ1-5
v_call: TRBV15

cdr3_aa: CASSGDTETQYF
cdr3_nt: TGCGCCAGCAGCGGGGACACTGAGACCCAGTACTTC
cdr3_length: 12
clone_size: many
d_call: .
j_call: TRBJ2-5
v_call: TRBV5-1

cdr3_aa: CAIRNFGTGEDFDYGYTF
cdr3_nt: TGTGCCATCAGGAACTTCGGGACAGGTGAAGATTTTGACTATGGCTACACCTTC
cdr3_length: 18
clone_size: .
d_call: TRBD1
j_call: TRBJ1-2
v_call: TRBV10-3

cdr3_aa: CASSISVAGLGDYEQYF
cdr3_nt: TGTGCCAGTAGTATAAGCGTCGCAGGCCTGGGGGATTACGAGCAGTACTTC
cdr3_length: 17
clone_size: medium-sized
d_call: .
j_call: TRBJ2-7
v_call: TRBV19

cdr3_aa: CASSLLGTETYEQYF
cdr3_nt: TGCGCCAGCAGCTTGTTAGGGACAGAGACCTACGAGCAGTACTTC
cdr3_length: 15
clone_size: medium-sized
d_call: TRBD1
j_call: TRBJ2-7
v_call: TRBV5-1

cdr3_aa: CASWSGGGTDTQYF
cdr3_nt: TGTGCCAGCTGGAGCGGGGGGGGCACAGATACGCAGTATTTT
cdr3_length: 14
clone_size: few
d_call: TRBD2
j_call: TRBJ2-3
v_call: TRBV6-1

cdr3_aa: CASSLAREEINYGYTF
cdr3_nt: TGTGCCAGCAGCTTAGCCAGGGAGGAAATAAACTATGGCTACACCTTC
cdr3_length: 16
clone_size: .
d_call: .
j_call: TRBJ1-2
v_call: TRBV11-1

cdr3_aa: CASSLRDTSYEQYF
cdr3_nt: TGTGCCAGCAGTCTCCGGGACACCTCCTACGAGCAGTACTTC
cdr3_length: 14
clone_size: medium-sized
d_call: .
j_call: TRBJ2-7
v_call: TRBV27

cdr3_aa: CASFFNLGPEAFF
cdr3_nt: TGTGCCAGCTTTTTCAACCTGGGCCCTGAAGCTTTCTTT
cdr3_length: 13
clone_size: medium-sized
d_call: .
j_call: TRBJ1-1
v_call: TRBV2

cdr3_aa: CASSQGEDSPLHF
cdr3_nt: TGTGCCAGCAGCCAGGGGGAGGATTCACCCCTCCACTTT
cdr3_length: 13
clone_size: many
d_call: .
j_call: TRBJ1-6
v_call: TRBV3-1

cdr3_aa: CASRSPARGNQETQYF
cdr3_nt: TGTGCCAGCAGGAGCCCGGCCAGGGGCAACCAAGAGACCCAGTACTTC
cdr3_length: 16
clone_size: medium-sized
d_call: .
j_call: TRBJ2-5
v_call: TRBV28

cdr3_aa: CASSSEWREETQYF
cdr3_nt: TGTGCCAGCAGCTCAGAATGGAGAGAAGAGACCCAGTACTTC
cdr3_length: 14
clone_size: .
d_call: .
j_call: TRBJ2-5
v_call: TRBV11-2

cdr3_aa: CASSIWDYYEQYF
cdr3_nt: TGTGCCAGTAGTATATGGGATTACTACGAGCAGTACTTC
cdr3_length: 13
clone_size: .
d_call: .
j_call: TRBJ2-7
v_call: TRBV19

cdr3_aa: CSVDEREGGNEQFF
cdr3_nt: TGCAGCGTTGATGAGCGGGAGGGCGGGAATGAGCAGTTCTTC
cdr3_length: 14
clone_size: many
d_call: TRBD2
j_call: TRBJ2-1
v_call: TRBV29-1

cdr3_aa: CASSHREGAIFTYEQYF
cdr3_nt: TGTGCCAGCAGCCACCGCGAAGGGGCTATCTTTACCTACGAGCAGTACTTC
cdr3_length: 17
clone_size: .
d_call: .
j_call: TRBJ2-7
v_call: TRBV3-1

cdr3_aa: CASSTQGLAASYNEQFF
cdr3_nt: TGTGCCAGCAGCACCCAGGGACTAGCTGCCTCCTACAATGAGCAGTTCTTC
cdr3_length: 17
clone_size: many
d_call: TRBD2
j_call: TRBJ2-1
v_call: TRBV7-3

cdr3_aa: CASSLSLAGSSYEQYF
cdr3_nt: TGTGCCAGCAGTTTATCCTTGGCAGGGTCATCCTACGAGCAGTACTTC
cdr3_length: 16
clone_size: medium-sized
d_call: .
j_call: TRBJ2-7
v_call: TRBV27

cdr3_aa: CAWSVGHEQYF
cdr3_nt: TGTGCCTGGAGTGTTGGCCACGAGCAGTACTTC
cdr3_length: 11
clone_size: many
d_call: .
j_call: TRBJ2-7
v_call: TRBV30

cdr3_aa: CARPTNSPLHF
cdr3_nt: TGCGCCAGGCCAACAAATTCACCCCTCCACTTT
cdr3_length: 11
clone_size: medium-sized
d_call: .
j_call: TRBJ1-6
v_call: TRBV10-1

cdr3_aa: CASSQREWADTQYF
cdr3_nt: TGCGCCAGCAGCCAGCGGGAGTGGGCAGATACGCAGTATTTT
cdr3_length: 14
clone_size: .
d_call: TRBD2
j_call: TRBJ2-3
v_call: TRBV5-1

cdr3_aa: CATLEGLADHHTQYF
cdr3_nt: TGTGCCACCCTGGAAGGTTTAGCGGATCATCATACGCAGTATTTT
cdr3_length: 15
clone_size: many
d_call: .
j_call: TRBJ2-3
v_call: TRBV5-3

cdr3_aa: CASSYVDSYNQPQHF
cdr3_nt: TGTGCCAGCAGTTACGTGGACAGTTATAATCAGCCCCAGCATTTT
cdr3_length: 15
clone_size: few
d_call: .
j_call: TRBJ1-5
v_call: TRBV6-2/TRBV6-3

cdr3_aa: CASSWGQHPSYGYTF
cdr3_nt: TGCGCCAGCAGCTGGGGACAACACCCCTCCTATGGCTACACCTTC
cdr3_length: 15
clone_size: .
d_call: .
j_call: TRBJ1-2
v_call: TRBV5-1

cdr3_aa: CASSSSAGGSDNEQFF
cdr3_nt: TGTGCCAGCAGCTCCTCAGCGGGAGGTTCCGACAATGAGCAGTTCTTC
cdr3_length: 16
clone_size: .
d_call: TRBD2
j_call: TRBJ2-1
v_call: TRBV11-1

cdr3_aa: CASSWDSVTGYTF
cdr3_nt: TGTGCCAGCAGCTGGGATTCAGTTACCGGCTACACCTTC
cdr3_length: 13
clone_size: .
d_call: .
j_call: TRBJ1-2
v_call: TRBV7-2

cdr3_aa: CASSSGTTGNTIYF
cdr3_nt: TGTGCCAGCTCTTCCGGGACAACTGGAAACACCATATATTTT
cdr3_length: 14
clone_size: many
d_call: .
j_call: TRBJ1-3
v_call: TRBV18

cdr3_aa: CSARDIRVRDNEQFF
cdr3_nt: TGCAGTGCTAGAGATATCAGGGTAAGGGACAATGAGCAGTTCTTC
cdr3_length: 15
clone_size: many
d_call: .
j_call: TRBJ2-1
v_call: TRBV20-1

cdr3_aa: CASSLDRGQTGELFF
cdr3_nt: TGTGCCAGCAGCTTGGACAGGGGGCAAACCGGGGAGCTGTTTTTT
cdr3_length: 15
clone_size: many
d_call: TRBD1
j_call: TRBJ2-2
v_call: TRBV7-6

cdr3_aa: CASSLDGYAEAFF
cdr3_nt: TGTGCCAGCAGCTTAGACGGTTACGCTGAAGCTTTCTTT
cdr3_length: 13
clone_size: medium-sized
d_call: .
j_call: TRBJ1-1
v_call: TRBV7-9

cdr3_aa: CASKEGTTNYGYTF
cdr3_nt: TGTGCCAGCAAAGAGGGAACCACAAACTATGGCTACACCTTC
cdr3_length: 14
clone_size: .
d_call: .
j_call: TRBJ1-2
v_call: TRBV28

cdr3_aa: CSASGTGIEQYF
cdr3_nt: TGCAGTGCTAGCGGGACAGGGATCGAGCAGTACTTC
cdr3_length: 12
clone_size: many
d_call: TRBD1
j_call: TRBJ2-7
v_call: TRBV20-1

cdr3_aa: CATSREGLNQETQYF
cdr3_nt: TGTGCCACCAGCAGAGAAGGACTAAACCAAGAGACCCAGTACTTC
cdr3_length: 15
clone_size: many
d_call: .
j_call: TRBJ2-5
v_call: TRBV15